Below, one TCR beta chain is given with its context. Antigen unknown. The CDR3 extends over 14 amino acids. With 6 bases clipped from V and 2 bases from J, the junction kept 7 bases outside the gene matches. The V gene's germline CDR1 is SGDLS and CDR2 YYNGEE. This specimen comes from a study of Graves' ophthalmopathy and Graves' hyperthyroidism. Study results and caveats: Discriminating ophthalmopathy from stable hyperthyroidism, a 13-signature model attained a sensitivity of approximately 90% and a specificity of approximately 77%.

RNA transcripts were the template, and TCR beta CDR3 regions were amplified from them. The first round was an RT-PCR with HTBI primers, and the second round was a multiplex PCR. From the multiplex PCR reads, TCRdb called clonotypes with MiXCR, one entry per CDR3 protein. The sample contains some 750,000 distinct CDR3 sequences, roughly 40% of which appear only once. Patients were diagnosed from clinical symptoms, serum thyroxine, TRAb, thyroid ultrasound and orbital computed tomography. This clonotype was sampled from an adult man with Graves' ophthalmopathy. The sequenced sample consisted of peripheral blood. The chain combines TRBV9 with TRBJ2-5, with TRBD2 identical over 7 bases. The CDR3 region is CASTPGSGQETQYF. The DNA of the CDR3 is TGTGCCAGCACCCCGGGTAGCGGGCAAGAGACCCAGTACTTC.